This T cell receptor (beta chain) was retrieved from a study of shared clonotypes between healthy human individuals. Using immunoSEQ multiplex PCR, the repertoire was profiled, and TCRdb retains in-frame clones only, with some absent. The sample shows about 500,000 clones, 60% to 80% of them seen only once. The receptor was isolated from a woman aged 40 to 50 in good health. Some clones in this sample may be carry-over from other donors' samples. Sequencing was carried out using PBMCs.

The CDR3 sequence: CASTGGLSNEQYF. The CDR3 DNA sequence: TGTGCCAGCACAGGAGGTCTCAGCAACGAGCAGTACTTC. This rearrangement joins TRBV2 to TRBJ2-7, with D possibly matching TRBD2 (5 bases). CDR1 is SNHLY, CDR2 FYNNEI, per germline. V lost 7 bases and J 5 bases, leaving 15 bases between the germline ends. The CDR3 is 13 amino acids.